Following are 32 T cell receptor beta chains from one sample sequenced in a study of vaccination and CD4 T cells after COVID-19. Cultured CD4+ T-cell DNA underwent Oncomine TCR Beta short-read sequencing. Via MiXCR, TCRdb re-called the PCR reads, giving one row per CDR3 protein. The table records thousands of distinct CDR3 sequences, more than 50% of them present only once. The antigens of these receptors remain unknown. The sample's treatment: roughly 11-day PBMC culture with coronavirus spike peptide pools or control peptides (ViraFEST assay). Collection of the unexposed donor's CD4+ T cells took place before the COVID-19 pandemic (2011-2018). The sample taken for sequencing was CD4+ T cells from blood, cultured in vitro. Receptors originate from a human donor in good health.

The chain is built from TRBV20-1 and TRBJ2-3; D is tentatively TRBD1 or TRBD2 (5 bases each). The CDR3 has 14 residues. Germline lookup yields CDR1 DFQATT and CDR2 SNEGSKA (reference sequence). Trimming removed 5 bases at V and 3 bases at J, with 15 bases between. For the CDR3, the DNA is TGCAGTGCTTCGGGGCCCATAGGGACAGATACGCAGTATTTT. Its translation: CSASGPIGTDTQYF.

This clonotype was seen only once. The chain carries TRBV20-1 and TRBJ2-1; 13 nucleotides match TRBD2. The CDR3 contains 14 residues. V lost 7 bases, J lost 7 bases, and 7 bases stayed unmatched. Germline values: CDR1 DFQATT, CDR2 SNEGSKA (reference sequence). CDR3 sequence reads: CSVTTSGRGNEQFF. Here the CDR3 DNA reads TGCAGTGTCACAACTAGCGGGAGGGGGAATGAGCAGTTCTTC.

The chain couples TRBV28 to TRBJ2-1, with TRBD2 matching 14 bases. Germline V gene sequence: CDR1 MDHEN, CDR2 SYDVKM. The CDR3 length is 17 residues. V shed 6 bases, J shed 4 bases, and the junction held 8 bases outside the gene matches. The CDR3 DNA is TGTGCCAGCAGCCCACGACTAGCGGGAGGGCAATACAATGAGCAGTTCTTC. Protein sequence: CASSPRLAGGQYNEQFF.

The V and J genes are TRBV11-3 and TRBJ1-5; 7 positions agree with TRBD1. CDR1 SGHNT and CDR2 YENEEA come from the germline V gene. This CDR3 has 13 residues. J gave up 7 bases and V 6 bases, and 6 bases lay outside the gene matches. This CDR3 is CASSRTGAQPQHF. The CDR3 region has the DNA TGTGCCAGCAGTCGAACAGGGGCACAGCCCCAGCATTTT.

This chain uses TRBV29-1 with TRBJ1-2; D ambiguous. From germline, CDR1 is SQVTM and CDR2 ANQGSEA. The V end lost 1 base, the J end lost 6 bases, and 6 bases lay between the germline ends. The CDR3 is made up of 11 amino acids. CDR3 amino acids: CSVEGADGYTF. The CDR3 bases are TGCAGCGTTGAAGGGGCTGATGGCTACACCTTC.

The chain recombines TRBV20-1 with TRBJ2-3, with TRBD2 matching over 8 bases. CDR3 size: 14 residues. With 4 bases clipped from V and 0 bases from J, the junction kept 3 bases outside the gene matches. Germline CDR1 and CDR2: DFQATT and SNEGSKA (reference sequence). This chain's CDR3 is CSATLAGSTDTQYF. DNA for the CDR3: TGCAGTGCTACCTTAGCGGGGAGCACAGATACGCAGTATTTT.

V and J are TRBV7-8 and TRBJ2-7; a possible D gene is TRBD1 (6 bases). Germline V gene sequence: CDR1 SGHVS, CDR2 FQNEAQ. V lost 5 bases and J 3 bases, leaving 8 bases between the germline ends. The CDR3 runs to 12 residues. CDR3 sequence (DNA): TGTGCCAGCAGCACGGACAGCTACGAGCAGTACTTC. It translates to CASSTDSYEQYF.

This clonotype was seen a handful of times. The V and J genes are TRBV20-1 and TRBJ2-4, with 10 bases lining up with TRBD1. This CDR3 is 13 amino acids long. The V gene end was trimmed by 5 bases and the J gene end by 4 bases; junction bases not matched to a gene: 2. From germline, CDR1 is DFQATT and CDR2 SNEGSKA (reference sequence). The chain's CDR3 is CSAPDRGKNIQYF. The CDR3 DNA reads as TGCAGTGCTCCGGACAGGGGGAAAAACATTCAGTACTTC.

In this sample, this clonotype turned up once. One end of the junction is discordant with germline, which a read error may explain. V gene TRBV28 combines with J gene TRBJ2-5, with D possibly being TRBD1 (5 bases). Germline V CDR1 and CDR2: MDHEN, SYDVKM. The CDR3 consists of 16 residues. The CDR3 loop reads CASSNPRGYLFETQHF. The DNA for the CDR3 is TGTGCCAGCTCCAACCCTAGGGGTTATCTCTTTGAGACCCAGCACTTC.

This chain links TRBV27 with TRBJ2-5; D possibly corresponds to TRBD1 (5 bases). The CDR3 contains 14 residues. Germline V gene sequence: CDR1 MNHEY, CDR2 SMNVEV (reference sequence). Trimming removed 5 bases at V and 1 base at J, with 11 bases between. Here the CDR3 DNA reads TGTGCCAGCAGTGGGCGGCAGGGCCAAGAGACCCAGTACTTC. This encodes CASSGRQGQETQYF.

V and J are TRBV20-1 and TRBJ1-5; TRBD1 is a possible D gene (6 bases). Germline V gene data show CDR1 as DFQATT and CDR2 as SNEGSKA (reference sequence). CDR3 length: 14 residues. Between the trimmed V and J ends, which lost 3 bases and 8 bases, there was a span of 17 bases. The CDR3 nucleotides read TGCAGTGCTAGGGACAGCCACCGAGTGAAGCCCCAGCATTTT. This encodes CSARDSHRVKPQHF.

The CDR3 DNA follows: TGTGCCTGGAGTGTACTCCCCGCCAGCTCTGGAAACACCATATATTTT. Encoded protein: CAWSVLPASSGNTIYF. The chain has TRBV30 and TRBJ1-3; D not resolved. The germline V gene has CDR1 GTSNPN and CDR2 SVGIG (reference sequence). Trimming stripped 0 bases from V and 0 bases from J, with 12 bases between. The CDR3 sequence is 16 residues long.

This chain connects TRBV28 to TRBJ2-7; 7 bases fit TRBD2. Germline-derived CDR1 and CDR2 are MDHEN and SYDVKM. The CDR3 runs to 15 residues. The V and J ends lost 6 bases and 7 bases, in that order; junction bases with no gene match: 15. CDR3 sequence reads: CASSPRTSYFWEQYF. CDR3 DNA: TGTGCCAGCAGCCCCAGGACTAGTTATTTTTGGGAGCAGTACTTC.

The chain links TRBV19 to TRBJ1-5, with D possibly TRBD1 on 5 matching bases. Germline lookup yields CDR1 LNHDA and CDR2 SQIVND (reference sequence). CDR3 length: 15 residues. The ends were cut back, 3 bases at V and 11 bases at J, with 20 bases in the middle. The chain's CDR3 is CASSMQGIGIRSQHF. DNA for the CDR3: TGTGCCAGTAGTATGCAGGGTATTGGGATCAGGTCCCAGCATTTT.

The chain is built from TRBV2 and TRBJ2-3, with 11 bases fitting TRBD1. The CDR3 is 14 residues long. V shed 7 bases, J shed 6 bases, and the junction held 6 bases outside the gene matches. Looked up from germline, CDR1 is SNHLY and CDR2 is FYNNEI. The CDR3 coding sequence is TGTGCCAGCATGCGGGACAGGGGGTTCGATACGCAGTATTTT. Its translation is CASMRDRGFDTQYF.

This chain connects TRBV2 to TRBJ1-5; D is ambiguous. The germline V and J ends were trimmed by 6 bases and 4 bases, with 13 bases remaining between them. Germline V gives CDR1 SNHLY, CDR2 FYNNEI. CDR3 length: 14 amino acids. The CDR3 spells CASSPQAPNQPQHF. CDR3 DNA: TGTGCCAGCAGCCCCCAGGCCCCTAATCAGCCCCAGCATTTT.

This chain uses TRBV20-1 with TRBJ1-4, with TRBD1 identical over 9 bases. The V segment lost 5 bases and the J segment 8 bases; nucleotides outside the gene matches: 6. CDR3 length: 13 amino acids. Per the germline V gene, CDR1 is DFQATT and CDR2 is SNEGSKA (reference sequence). DNA for the CDR3: TGCAGTGCTCCCGGGACAGGGCGGGAAAAACTGTTTTTT. It specifies CSAPGTGREKLFF.

J is TRBJ1-6 and V is TRBV6-2 or TRBV6-3, with TRBD1 matching over 9 bases. The J segment lost 10 bases and the V segment lost 7 bases, leaving 8 bases of the junction unmatched. Per the germline V gene, CDR1 is MNHEY and CDR2 is SVGEGT. The CDR3 consists of 14 residues. The CDR3 sequence: CASTRQGVRSPLHF. CDR3 nucleotide sequence: TGTGCCAGCACGCGACAGGGGGTGAGGTCACCCCTCCACTTT.

This clonotype came up a few times. This chain connects TRBV20-1 to TRBJ1-1, with 7 bases that match TRBD1. The J segment lost 1 base and the V segment lost 3 bases, leaving 5 bases of the junction unmatched. This CDR3 comprises 14 residues. The V gene's germline CDR1 is DFQATT and CDR2 SNEGSKA (reference sequence). Here the CDR3 DNA reads TGCAGTGCTAGCACAGGGGACCGGAACACTGAAGCTTTCTTT. It specifies CSASTGDRNTEAFF.

This clonotype was detected a few times. The rearrangement joins TRBV11-3 to TRBJ1-2; no firm D call. CDR3 length: 15 amino acids. V lost 5 bases and J lost 0, with 13 bases in between. The germline V gene encodes CDR1 SGHNT and CDR2 YENEEA. The CDR3 loop reads CASSPEAGPNYGYTF. CDR3 DNA: TGTGCCAGCAGCCCAGAGGCCGGGCCTAACTATGGCTACACCTTC.

Turning to this clonotype: Mismatch with germline at one junction end may stem from a read error. V gene TRBV7-6 combines with J gene TRBJ2-5; TRBD1 matches at 8 bases. Germline V CDR1 and CDR2: SGHVS, FNYEAQ. The CDR3 contains 16 residues. The CDR3 here is CASSPFGGRGLETLYF. In DNA form, the CDR3 reads TGTGCCAGCAGCCCGTTCGGGGGCAGGGGGCTCGAGACCCTGTACTTC.

The genes are TRBV19 and TRBJ2-4, with 13 positions matching TRBD2. Germline trimming cut 5 bases from V and 0 bases from J; bases unmatched to any gene: 4. The CDR3 is 17 residues long. In germline, CDR1 is LNHDA, CDR2 SQIVND (reference sequence). This CDR3 reads CASSQLAGGLAKNIQYF. The DNA for the CDR3 is TGTGCCAGTAGTCAACTAGCGGGGGGGCTAGCCAAAAACATTCAGTACTTC.

V usage is TRBV6-2 or TRBV6-3 and J usage is TRBJ1-5, with D perhaps matching TRBD1 (5 bases). Germline-derived CDR1 and CDR2 are MNHEY and SVGEGT. Trimming removed 5 bases at V and 10 bases at J, with 12 bases between. The CDR3 has 12 amino acids. In nucleotides, the CDR3 is TGTGCCAGCAGTGAGGGGAAAGGACCCCAGCATTTT. It specifies CASSEGKGPQHF.

The chain employs TRBV5-1 and TRBJ2-1; the match to TRBD2 covers 10 bases. This CDR3 has 15 amino acids. V shed 4 bases, J shed 12 bases, and the junction held 13 bases outside the gene matches. Germline-derived CDR1 and CDR2 are SGHRS and YFSETQ. CDR3 sequence: CASSLIAGGGPVQFF. In DNA, the CDR3 is TGCGCCAGCAGCCTAATAGCGGGAGGAGGCCCGGTGCAGTTCTTC.

The V gene is TRBV20-1, the J gene TRBJ2-2; TRBD2 matches at 7 bases. CDR3 length equals 18 residues. V trimming: 6 bases; J trimming: 3 bases; junction bases outside the gene matches: 19. Per the germline V gene, CDR1 is DFQATT and CDR2 is SNEGSKA (reference sequence). CDR3 DNA sequence: TGCAGTGCCCGTGTCGGCGGGGGTCAGCGGGACCACACCGGGGAGCTGTTTTTT. As protein: CSARVGGGQRDHTGELFF.

The chain joins TRBV19 to TRBJ1-5; D possibly corresponds to TRBD1 (6 bases). The CDR3 loop spans 16 amino acids. The V end was cut by 5 bases, the J end by 1 base, with 15 bases between. The germline V gene has CDR1 LNHDA and CDR2 SQIVND (reference sequence). The CDR3 DNA reads TGTGCCAGTAGTTCGTATCAACAGGGAAGCAATCAGCCCCAGCATTTT. Its translation: CASSSYQQGSNQPQHF.

The chain joins TRBV7-9 to TRBJ2-3; no clear D. With 3 bases removed from V and 0 bases from J, the gap between germline ends came to 7 bases. The CDR3 covers 14 residues. In germline, CDR1 is SEHNR, CDR2 FQNEAQ (reference sequence). CDR3 in amino acids: CASSFGPSTDTQYF. DNA of the CDR3: TGTGCCAGCAGCTTCGGCCCGAGCACAGATACGCAGTATTTT.

CDR3 nucleotides: TGCAGTGCTTGGATAGGCAATCAGCCCCAGCATTTT. The encoded protein is CSAWIGNQPQHF. The V and J genes are TRBV20-1 and TRBJ1-5, with unresolved D. Trimming took 5 bases from V and 2 from J, leaving 7 bases between them. There are 12 residues in the CDR3. Germline V lookup: CDR1 DFQATT, CDR2 SNEGSKA (reference sequence).

The chain carries TRBV7-3 and TRBJ1-6, with a tentative D call TRBD1 (6 bases). V gave up 2 bases and J gave up 6 bases, with 11 bases separating them. The CDR3 contains 15 residues. In germline, CDR1 is SGHTA, CDR2 FQGTGA. CDR3: CASSLGGRSNSPLHF. As DNA, the CDR3 is TGTGCCAGCAGCTTAGGGGGCAGGAGTAATTCACCCCTCCACTTT.

This rearrangement joins TRBV5-1 to TRBJ1-2, with a weak D call TRBD1 (6 bases). V shed 0 bases and J shed 8 bases, with 14 bases lying between them. CDR3 size: 14 residues. CDR1 SGHRS and CDR2 YFSETQ come from the germline V gene. For the CDR3, the DNA is TGCGCCAGCAGCTTGGAGGGGGGGGCCGTGGGCTACACCTTC. This encodes CASSLEGGAVGYTF.

V is TRBV20-1 and J is TRBJ2-5; 7 nucleotides align to TRBD2. CDR1 is DFQATT, CDR2 SNEGSKA, per germline (reference sequence). The CDR3 contains 15 residues. The V segment lost 2 bases and the J segment 3 bases; nucleotides outside the gene matches: 9. CDR3 nucleotides: TGCAGTGCTAGACCCTGGGGAGGGGCGGAAGAGACCCAGTACTTC. Protein sequence: CSARPWGGAEETQYF.

The chain employs TRBV10-3 and TRBJ1-2; D might be TRBD1 (5 bases). The CDR3 has 16 amino acids. V lost 3 bases and J lost 2, with 16 bases in between. Germline V gives CDR1 ENHRY, CDR2 SYGVKD. CDR3 DNA sequence: TGTGCCATCAGTGAACGAGGAGGGGAAAGCAACTATGGCTACACCTTC. Its translation is CAISERGGESNYGYTF.